This TCR beta chain was documented in a study of cytotoxic CD8 clonotypes in ibrutinib-treated CLL. Study findings and constraints: Public clonotypes were uncommon and contracted or stayed stable on treatment. Sampling of sustained-remission and progressing patients occurred at differing times.

Turning to this clone: Its cognate antigen is unknown.

Sequencing was designed to attain a depth spanning 1 in 200,000 to 1 in 1 million T cells. The method was immunoSEQ multiplex PCR; TCRdb's version includes in-frame clones alone and lacks a portion of them. The sample shows approximately 84,000 clones, about 86% of them seen only once. The clonotype originates from a human donor with chronic lymphocytic leukemia. Source: PBMCs, taken before ibrutinib treatment.

The CDR3, as DNA: TGTGCCAGCAGCCCTGGACTAGCGGTGAATACGCAGTATTTT. Its translation: CASSPGLAVNTQYF. The chain has TRBV5-4 and TRBJ2-3; 10 bases line up with TRBD2. From germline, CDR1 is SGHNT and CDR2 YYREEE (reference sequence). CDR3 length: 14 amino acids. V gave up 4 bases and J gave up 7 bases; unmatched junction bases: 6.